This T cell receptor beta chain was retrieved from a study of T cell responses to AZD1222 COVID-19 vaccine. The CDR3 has 15 residues. Germline V gives CDR1 MNHEY, CDR2 SVGAGI. V lost 0 bases and J lost 5, with 10 bases in between. TCRdb's table, derived via immunoSEQ multiplex PCR, lists solely in-frame clones and lacks some. The table records fewer than 120,000 clones, about 94% of them present only once. Material: peripheral blood, obtained 28 days after the second AZD1222 dose. This receptor was identified in an adult who received the AZD1222 COVID-19 vaccine. The chain couples TRBV6-5 to TRBJ1-4; maybe TRBD1 (5 bases). The CDR3, as DNA: TGTGCCAGCAGTTACTCTGGAGGGGCCAATGAAAAACTGTTTTTT. Translating gives CASSYSGGANEKLFF.